Sequencing of this T cell receptor beta chain was carried out in a study of T cell responses to AZD1222 COVID-19 vaccine. Details on this clone: Its antigen remains unknown.

The CDR3 consists of 18 residues. V gave up 2 bases and J gave up 2 bases; unmatched junction bases: 13. Germline CDR1 reads SEHNR; CDR2 reads FQNEAQ (reference sequence). This table comes from immunoSEQ multiplex PCR, and its TCRdb copy is limited to in-frame clones, with some not included. The data show under 150,000 clones, around 90% seen once. Study-level findings and limits: Spike-specific TCR breadth and depth were elevated following two AZD1222 doses. Females made up more of the donors, who were largely white British, and clonal diversity may have come out too low. Only 6 or 7 people who got AZD1222 tested seropositive at baseline.

V usage is TRBV7-9 and J usage is TRBJ2-7; TRBD1 matches at 9 bases. The sequence came from an adult in good health. Sequenced here: peripheral blood, sampled on day 0 of AZD1222 vaccination. Here the CDR3 DNA reads TGTGCCAGCAGCTTACCGGTTGGGGGGACAGGGCCTACCTACGAGCAGTACTTC. The encoded protein is CASSLPVGGTGPTYEQYF.